The 9 T cell receptor beta chains reported below all come from one sample, sequenced in a study of OX40 agonist ivuxolimab in advanced cancers. The data were produced by immunoSEQ multiplex PCR, yet TCRdb's version contains in-frame clones alone and is incomplete. Of 25,000 to 35,000 clones listed, about 85% are singletons. This specimen consisted of CD4+ or CD8+ T cells sorted from blood, obtained in a trial of the OX40 agonist ivuxolimab. Receptors were obtained from an adult with an advanced solid tumor such as melanoma, head and neck, liver or kidney cancer.

The genes are TRBV9 and TRBJ2-3, with a possible D match to TRBD2 (5 bases). CDR3 length equals 14 residues. V shed 2 bases and J shed 3 bases, with 10 bases lying between them. In germline, CDR1 is SGDLS, CDR2 YYNGEE. In DNA form, the CDR3 reads TGTGCCAGCAGCGTTTTCGGGAATACAGATACGCAGTATTTT. Its translation is CASSVFGNTDTQYF.

The gene calls are TRBV9 and TRBJ2-3; D might be TRBD1 or TRBD2, each matching 5 bases. Germline CDR1 and CDR2: SGDLS and YYNGEE. Trimming pared 0 bases from V and 0 bases from J, leaving 5 bases between. This CDR3 is 14 amino acids long. For the CDR3, the DNA is TGTGCCAGCAGCGTAGGGGGGAGCACAGATACGCAGTATTTT. This encodes CASSVGGSTDTQYF.

This clone appeared a single time. The rearrangement joins TRBV15 to TRBJ1-2; 7 positions match TRBD1. Trimming at V came to 4 bases and at J to 5 bases, leaving 13 bases not matched to a gene. The V gene's germline CDR1 is LNHNV and CDR2 YYDKDF (reference sequence). The CDR3 extends over 16 amino acids. CDR3 region: CATSNRGLVTVYGYTF. CDR3 in DNA: TGTGCCACCAGCAACAGGGGCCTGGTCACCGTATATGGCTACACCTTC.

This clone showed up just a few times. The chain has TRBV4-1 and TRBJ2-1; the match to TRBD2 covers 10 bases. CDR1 and CDR2 from the germline V gene are MGHRA and YSYEKL. This CDR3 contains 15 residues. With V trimmed by 3 bases and J by 10 bases, 9 bases remained unmatched. CDR3 loop: CASSQELAGSGEQFF. CDR3 DNA: TGCGCCAGCAGCCAGGAACTAGCGGGGTCGGGGGAGCAGTTCTTC.

The V gene is TRBV5-1, the J gene TRBJ2-3, with TRBD1 matching 8 bases. The CDR3 sequence is 14 residues long. Germline CDR1 is SGHRS and CDR2 is YFSETQ. After removal of 4 bases from V and 6 bases from J, the junction contained 7 bases not matched to a gene. The CDR3 loop reads CASSIGQGPDTQYF. The CDR3 coding sequence is TGCGCCAGCAGCATCGGACAGGGTCCGGATACGCAGTATTTT.

The CDR3 loop reads CASSFAGAGGYNEQFF. DNA for the CDR3: TGTGCCAGCAGCTTCGCTGGAGCGGGAGGTTACAATGAGCAGTTCTTC. The rearrangement uses TRBV5-6 and TRBJ2-1, with TRBD2 identical over 9 bases. V shed 2 bases and J 4 bases; nucleotides not matched to a gene: 7. This CDR3 has 16 amino acids. CDR1 is SGHDT and CDR2 is YYEEEE in the germline V gene.

This chain uses TRBV2 with TRBJ2-1; TRBD2 matches at 10 bases. With 1 base clipped from V and 7 bases from J, the junction kept 7 bases outside the gene matches. Germline V lookup: CDR1 SNHLY, CDR2 FYNNEI. The CDR3 is 16 residues long. The CDR3 sequence: CASSEGPSGSWNEQFF. The CDR3 DNA sequence: TGTGCCAGCAGTGAAGGGCCTAGCGGGAGTTGGAATGAGCAGTTCTTC.

V gene TRBV25-1 combines with J gene TRBJ2-2; D is unclear. The CDR3 covers 12 residues. The V end was cut by 5 bases, the J end by 5 bases, with 6 bases between. Germline V lookup: CDR1 MGHDK, CDR2 SYGVNS. The CDR3: CASSIGTGELFF. CDR3 DNA: TGTGCCAGCAGTATAGGAACCGGGGAGCTGTTTTTT.

The rearrangement links TRBV7-9 to TRBJ2-7; D may correspond to TRBD1 or TRBD2 (5 bases each). Per the germline V gene, CDR1 is SEHNR and CDR2 is FQNEAQ (reference sequence). V was cut by 2 bases and J by 0 bases, with 11 bases left in between. The CDR3 has 15 residues. CDR3 DNA: TGTGCCAGCAGCTTAAGATCCGGGACCTCCTACGAGCAGTACTTC. Amino acids: CASSLRSGTSYEQYF.